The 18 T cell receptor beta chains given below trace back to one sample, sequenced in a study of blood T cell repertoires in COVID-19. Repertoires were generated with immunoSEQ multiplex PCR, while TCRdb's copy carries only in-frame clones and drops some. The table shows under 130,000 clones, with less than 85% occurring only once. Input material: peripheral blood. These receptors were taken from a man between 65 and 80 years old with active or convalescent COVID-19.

The CDR3 sequence is CASSQEAGAYNEQFF. In nucleotides, the CDR3 is TGTGCCAGCAGCCAAGAGGCGGGGGCCTACAATGAGCAGTTCTTC. The chain joins TRBV3-1 (or the pseudogene TRBV3-2) to TRBJ2-1, with 7 bases that match TRBD2. The CDR3 spans 15 residues. With V trimmed by 0 bases and J by 2 bases, 1 base remained unmatched. In germline, CDR1 is LGHDT, CDR2 YNNKEL (reference sequence).

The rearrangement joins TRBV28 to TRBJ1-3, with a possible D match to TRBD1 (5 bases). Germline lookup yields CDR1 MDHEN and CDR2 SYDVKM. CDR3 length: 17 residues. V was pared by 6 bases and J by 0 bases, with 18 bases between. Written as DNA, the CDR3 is TGTGCCAGCAGCTCCCCCGGGGGGGAGGACTCTGGAAACACCATATATTTT. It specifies CASSSPGGEDSGNTIYF.

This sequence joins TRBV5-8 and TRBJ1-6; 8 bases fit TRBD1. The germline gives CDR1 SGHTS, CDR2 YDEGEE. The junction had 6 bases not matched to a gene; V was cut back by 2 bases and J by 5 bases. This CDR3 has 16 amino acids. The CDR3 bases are TGTGCCAGCAGCTTCCAGGGGGCAGGGAATAATTCACCCCTCCACTTT. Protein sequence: CASSFQGAGNNSPLHF.

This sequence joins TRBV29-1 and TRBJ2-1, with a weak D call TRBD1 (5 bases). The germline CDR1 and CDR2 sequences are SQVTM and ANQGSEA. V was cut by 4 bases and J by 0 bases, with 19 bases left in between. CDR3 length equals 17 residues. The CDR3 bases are TGCAGCGTTGGAGGAACCCGACAGCTGAGCTCCTACAATGAGCAGTTCTTC. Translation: CSVGGTRQLSSYNEQFF.

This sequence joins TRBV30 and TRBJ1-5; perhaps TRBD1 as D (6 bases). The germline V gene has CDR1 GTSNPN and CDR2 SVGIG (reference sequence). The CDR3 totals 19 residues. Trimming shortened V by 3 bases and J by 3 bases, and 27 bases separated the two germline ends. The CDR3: CAWSTIDRPLRGDNQPQHF. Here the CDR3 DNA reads TGTGCCTGGAGCACCATCGACAGGCCCCTGCGAGGGGACAATCAGCCCCAGCATTTT.

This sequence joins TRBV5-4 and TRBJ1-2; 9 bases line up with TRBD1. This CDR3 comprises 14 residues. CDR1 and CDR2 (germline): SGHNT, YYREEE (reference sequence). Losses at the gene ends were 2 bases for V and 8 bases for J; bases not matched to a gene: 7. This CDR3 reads CASSFTGTGNGYTF. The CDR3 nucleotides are TGTGCCAGCAGCTTCACCGGGACAGGGAACGGCTACACCTTC. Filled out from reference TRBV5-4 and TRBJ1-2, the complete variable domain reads ETGVTQSPTHLIKTRGQQVTLRCSSQSGHNTVSWYQQALGQGPQFIFQYYREEENGRGNFPPRFSGLQFPNYSSELNVNALELDDSALYLCASSFTGTGNGYTFGSGTRLTVV.

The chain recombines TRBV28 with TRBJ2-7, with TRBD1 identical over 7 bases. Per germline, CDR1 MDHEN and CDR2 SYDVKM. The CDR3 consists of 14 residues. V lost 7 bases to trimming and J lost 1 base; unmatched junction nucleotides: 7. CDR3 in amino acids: CASILPGQSYEQYF. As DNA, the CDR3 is TGTGCCAGCATTCTACCGGGACAGTCCTACGAGCAGTACTTC.

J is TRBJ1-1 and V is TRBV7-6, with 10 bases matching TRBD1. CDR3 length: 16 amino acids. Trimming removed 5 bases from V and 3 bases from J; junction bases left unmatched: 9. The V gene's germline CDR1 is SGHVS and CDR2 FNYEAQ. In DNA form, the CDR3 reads TGTGCCAGCAGCGCCTGGGGGACAGGGGAGGACACTGAAGCTTTCTTT. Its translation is CASSAWGTGEDTEAFF.

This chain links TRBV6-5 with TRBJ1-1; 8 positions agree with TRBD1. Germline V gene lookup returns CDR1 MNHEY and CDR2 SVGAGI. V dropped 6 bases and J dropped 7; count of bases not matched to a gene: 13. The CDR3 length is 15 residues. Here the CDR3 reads CASRPLDRGSGEAFF. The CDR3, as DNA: TGTGCCAGCAGACCATTAGACAGGGGATCCGGTGAAGCTTTCTTT.

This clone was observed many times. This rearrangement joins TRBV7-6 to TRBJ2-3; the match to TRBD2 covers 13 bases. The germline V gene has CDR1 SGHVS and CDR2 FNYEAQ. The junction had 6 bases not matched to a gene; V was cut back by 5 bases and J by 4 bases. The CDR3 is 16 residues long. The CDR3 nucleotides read TGTGCCAGCAGCCTAACTAGCGGGAGGGCCTCAGATACGCAGTATTTT. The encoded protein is CASSLTSGRASDTQYF.

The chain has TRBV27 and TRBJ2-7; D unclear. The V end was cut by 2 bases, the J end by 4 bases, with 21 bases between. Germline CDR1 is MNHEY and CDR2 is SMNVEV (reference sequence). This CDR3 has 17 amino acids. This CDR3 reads CASSLRIGRKSIYEQYF. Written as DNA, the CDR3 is TGTGCCAGCAGTTTAAGGATTGGCAGGAAATCGATATACGAGCAGTACTTC.

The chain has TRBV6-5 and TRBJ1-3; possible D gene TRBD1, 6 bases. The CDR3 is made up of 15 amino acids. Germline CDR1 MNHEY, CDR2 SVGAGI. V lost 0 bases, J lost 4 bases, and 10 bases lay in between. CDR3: CASSYSSTGGNTIYF. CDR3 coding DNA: TGTGCCAGCAGTTACTCGAGCACAGGGGGAAACACCATATATTTT.

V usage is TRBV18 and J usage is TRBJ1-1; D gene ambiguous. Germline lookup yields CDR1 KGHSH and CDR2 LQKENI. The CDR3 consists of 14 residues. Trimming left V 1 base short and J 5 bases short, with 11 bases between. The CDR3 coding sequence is TGTGCCAGCTCACCACTAGGGAGTGATACTGAAGCTTTCTTT. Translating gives CASSPLGSDTEAFF. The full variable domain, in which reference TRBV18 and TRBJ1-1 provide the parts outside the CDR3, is NAGVMQNPRHLVRRRGQEARLRCSPMKGHSHVYWYRQLPEEGLKFMVYLQKENIIDESGMPKERFSAEFPKEGPSILRIQQVVRGDSAAYFCASSPLGSDTEAFFGQGTRLTVV.

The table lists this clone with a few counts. The CDR3 sequence: CASSEDHISYEQYF. In nucleotides, the CDR3 is TGTGCCAGCAGTGAAGATCACATCTCCTACGAGCAGTACTTC. V usage is TRBV6-1 and J usage is TRBJ2-7; D is uncertain. CDR3 size: 14 residues. V shed 1 base and J shed 0 bases, with 7 bases lying between them. Germline V gene lookup returns CDR1 MNHNS and CDR2 SASEGT.

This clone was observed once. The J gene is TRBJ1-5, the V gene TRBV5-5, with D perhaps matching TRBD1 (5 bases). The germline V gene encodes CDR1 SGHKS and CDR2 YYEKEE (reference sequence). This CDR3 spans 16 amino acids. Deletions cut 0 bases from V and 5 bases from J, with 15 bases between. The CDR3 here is CASSLAPAGIDQPQHF. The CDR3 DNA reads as TGTGCCAGCAGCTTGGCCCCTGCAGGGATAGATCAGCCCCAGCATTTT.

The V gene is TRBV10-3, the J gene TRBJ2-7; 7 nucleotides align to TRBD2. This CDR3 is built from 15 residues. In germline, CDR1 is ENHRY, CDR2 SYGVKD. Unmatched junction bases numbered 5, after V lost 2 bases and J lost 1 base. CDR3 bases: TGTGCCATCAGTGAGGGCGGGAGTTCTTCCTACGAGCAGTACTTC. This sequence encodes CAISEGGSSSYEQYF.

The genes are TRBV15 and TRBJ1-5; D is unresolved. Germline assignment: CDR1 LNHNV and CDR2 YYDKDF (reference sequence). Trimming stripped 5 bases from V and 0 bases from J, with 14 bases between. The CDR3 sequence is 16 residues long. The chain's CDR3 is CATSGPSSNSNQPQHF. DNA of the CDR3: TGTGCCACCAGCGGGCCCTCAAGTAATAGCAATCAGCCCCAGCATTTT.

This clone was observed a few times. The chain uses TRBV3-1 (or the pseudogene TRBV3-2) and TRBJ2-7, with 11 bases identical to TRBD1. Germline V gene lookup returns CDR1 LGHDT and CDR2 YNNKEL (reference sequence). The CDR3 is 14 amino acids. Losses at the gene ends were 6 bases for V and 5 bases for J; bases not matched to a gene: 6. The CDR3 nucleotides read TGTGCCAGCAGTCTCCGGGGACAGGGGGACGAGCAGTACTTC. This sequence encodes CASSLRGQGDEQYF.